Shown below are 6 T cell receptor beta chains from a single sample sequenced in a study of T cell repertoires in cytomegalovirus infection. No antigen is known for these receptors. Each CDR3 protein is one row after TCRdb ran MiXCR on the reads. This sample has hundreds of thousands of distinct CDR3 sequences, with about 33% found just once. The sample here was cultured PBMCs, taken from culture after CMV antigen stimulation. Every receptor here comes from a human donor in good health (CMV status not recorded). Some clones in this sample may be carry-over from other donors' samples.

The rearrangement joins TRBV7-2 to TRBJ2-7, with a weak D call TRBD2 (5 bases). V gave up 3 bases and J gave up 3 bases, with 21 bases separating them. The CDR3 sequence is 17 residues long. CDR1 and CDR2 (germline): SGHTA, FQGNSA. The CDR3 DNA follows: TGTGCCAGCAGCTTCCGCCGAAGTTACGGGGTGAACTACGAGCAGTACTTC. As protein: CASSFRRSYGVNYEQYF.

The rearrangement joins TRBV7-9 to TRBJ1-2; D gene unclear. Trimming removed 6 bases at V and 2 bases at J, with 10 bases between. The CDR3 has 13 residues. Germline V gene lookup returns CDR1 SEHNR and CDR2 FQNEAQ (reference sequence). CDR3 protein: CASRPPGNYGYTF. The CDR3 coding sequence is TGTGCCAGCAGACCCCCGGGAAACTATGGCTACACCTTC.

This clonotype was picked up a small number of times. The V call is TRBV6-1, the J call TRBJ1-5, with D unresolved. Trimming pared 6 bases from V and 4 bases from J, leaving 19 bases between. Germline loops: CDR1 MNHNS, CDR2 SASEGT. This CDR3 spans 16 amino acids. The CDR3 region is CASSSHRDGMNQPQHF. The CDR3 bases are TGTGCCAGCAGCTCACACCGCGACGGGATGAATCAGCCCCAGCATTTT.

There are a few counts of this clonotype. The chain links TRBV6-1 to TRBJ1-4; tentative D call: TRBD1 (5 bases). The V gene's germline CDR1 is MNHNS and CDR2 SASEGT. The CDR3 spans 15 residues. Trimming removed 2 bases at V and 7 bases at J, with 14 bases between. The CDR3 region has the DNA TGTGCCAGCAGTGAAAACGGATTGGGGCTTGAAAAACTGTTTTTT. Translating gives CASSENGLGLEKLFF.

This clonotype occurred a few times. J is TRBJ2-3 and V is TRBV6-5; 10 bases map to TRBD1. Germline trimming cut 2 bases from V and 2 bases from J; bases unmatched to any gene: 7. The germline CDR1 and CDR2 sequences are MNHEY and SVGAGI. CDR3 length equals 17 residues. This CDR3 is CASSYGTGEGNTDTQYF. Here the CDR3 DNA reads TGTGCCAGCAGTTACGGGACAGGGGAAGGAAACACAGATACGCAGTATTTT.

This chain joins TRBV19 and TRBJ2-2; TRBD2 might be the D (5 bases). V was cut by 5 bases and J by 7 bases, with 11 bases left in between. Germline V gives CDR1 LNHDA, CDR2 SQIVND (reference sequence). The CDR3 has 13 amino acids. CDR3 amino acids: CASSGERGGELFF. The CDR3 DNA reads as TGTGCCAGTAGTGGAGAACGGGGCGGGGAGCTGTTTTTT.